The rows below give T cell receptor beta chains drawn from one sample of a study of a mutant IDH1 vaccine in newly diagnosed glioma. The antigens for these receptors are not known. Assay used: immunoSEQ multiplex PCR; TCRdb lists only in-frame clones, some missing. The table records 55,000 to 65,000 clones, 80% to 90% of them present only once. Material: PBMCs, obtained from a glioma patient whose treatment included an IDH1 peptide vaccine. The receptors originated from a man aged 30 to 45 with glioma. Both conserved end residues are part of each CDR3. Fields, in order: J gene, D gene, clone size, V gene, CDR3 DNA, CDR3 protein. The D gene is left open where the match is weak. Clone size is not always given. Where it is, it says once, few, many or a class for expanded clones.

>TRBJ2-1|NA|NA|TRBV9
TGTGCCAGCAGCGTAGCTACGGGGGCGGCCTACAATGAGCAGTTCTTC
CASSVATGAAYNEQFF
>TRBJ1-4|NA|NA|TRBV6-1
TGTGCCAGCAGTGGACGGCGGACCCAGAATGAGGAAAAACTGTTTTTT
CASSGRRTQNEEKLFF
>TRBJ1-1|TRBD1|NA|TRBV19
TGTGCCAGTAGTAACCGGGACAGGGGCAGGGACACTGAAGCTTTCTTT
CASSNRDRGRDTEAFF
>TRBJ2-5|TRBD2|NA|TRBV5-1
TGCGCCAGCAGCTTACTAGCGGGGGGGCCAACGGAGACCCAATACTTC
CASSLLAGGPTETQYF
>TRBJ2-1|NA|NA|TRBV7-9
TGTGCCAGCAGCACACGACCGGTCGCACTCAAAACCTACAATGAGCAGTTCTTC
CASSTRPVALKTYNEQFF
>TRBJ1-5|NA|NA|TRBV6-5
TGTGCCAGCAGTTACATCAAGAATAGCAATCAGCCCCAGCATTTT
CASSYIKNSNQPQHF
>TRBJ2-3|NA|NA|TRBV27
TGTGCCAGCAGTTTATTAGGGGGGGCCACAGATACGCAGTATTTT
CASSLLGGATDTQYF
>TRBJ1-1|TRBD1|NA|TRBV5-4
TGTGCCAGCAGCTTGGGAGGGGGCGCTGAAGCTTTCTTT
CASSLGGGAEAFF
>TRBJ1-4|NA|NA|TRBV28
TGTGCCAGCAGACCCAGTGCTGAAAAACTGTTTTTT
CASRPSAEKLFF
>TRBJ1-5|NA|once|TRBV6-6
TGTGCCAGCAGTTTTGGCCGCCCTAGCAATCAGCCCCAGCATTTT
CASSFGRPSNQPQHF
>TRBJ1-6|NA|NA|TRBV28
TGTGCCAGCTCCGACGGGACCTTTGGGGGGTTCGACTCACCCCTCCACTTT
CASSDGTFGGFDSPLHF
>TRBJ1-5|NA|once|TRBV19
TGTGCCAGTAGTGGGGCGGGGTTTCAAGGCAATCAGCCCCAGCATTTT
CASSGAGFQGNQPQHF
>TRBJ2-1|TRBD2|NA|TRBV14
TGTGCCAGCAGCCTCCCCGGACTAGCGGGGGCCACGGGGCAGTTCTTC
CASSLPGLAGATGQFF
>TRBJ1-2|NA|NA|TRBV11-2
TGTGCCAGCAGCCACGATCCCAGGACTCATGGAGGGTATGGCTACACCTTC
CASSHDPRTHGGYGYTF
>TRBJ2-4|NA|NA|TRBV4-1
TGCGCCAGCAGCCAAGAAGGTTCCCGGGGGCTGAACATTCAGTACTTC
CASSQEGSRGLNIQYF
>TRBJ2-2|TRBD1|NA|TRBV2
TGTGCCAGCAGTGATGGTTCCCAGAACAGGGGGCACACCGGGGAGCTGTTTTTT
CASSDGSQNRGHTGELFF
>TRBJ2-3|TRBD1|NA|TRBV4-1
TGCGCCAGCAGCCAACACGGACAGGGGGCAAGCACAGATACGCAGTATTTT
CASSQHGQGASTDTQYF
>TRBJ1-2|TRBD1|NA|TRBV5-6
TGTGCCAGCAGCCTGGGGGACAGGACTAACTATGGCTACACCTTC
CASSLGDRTNYGYTF
>TRBJ1-2|TRBD1|NA|TRBV18
TGTGCCAGCTCACGCTTTGGGACAGGGGATCCCTATGGCTACACCTTC
CASSRFGTGDPYGYTF
>TRBJ1-4|NA|few|TRBV20-1
TGCAGTGCCATGAAAGGCGAAAAACTGTTTTTT
CSAMKGEKLFF
>TRBJ1-2|TRBD1|once|TRBV7-2
TGTGCCAGCCGCCCAGGGGGGGGGCGCGGTTATGGCTACACCTTC
CASRPGGGRGYGYTF
>TRBJ2-3|NA|NA|TRBV7-6
TGTGCCAGCAGTCGTACTCGGGGGGCCTCAGATACGCAGTATTTT
CASSRTRGASDTQYF